This paragraph covers one TCR beta chain sequence. The antigen is undetermined. Per the germline V gene, CDR1 is SGHRS and CDR2 is YFSETQ. The CDR3 contains 16 residues. V was trimmed by 2 bases and J by 2 bases, leaving 14 bases between them. PCR used 60 Vbeta primers and 13 Jbeta primers. The table came from immunoSEQ multiplex PCR; TCRdb's copy has only in-frame clones and leaves some out. The sample totals more than 100,000 clones. These data originate in a study of cytomegalovirus exposure and HLA in healthy donors. Points from the study as a whole: As a later analysis showed, a missense DCLRE1C variant was linked to trimming of TCR beta V- and J-genes.

The specimen was PBMCs. The sequence derives from a woman aged 40-49 years in good health and CMV-seronegative. The V and J genes are TRBV5-1 and TRBJ2-1, with D unclear. CDR3 loop: CASSFSLTSAYNEQFF. The CDR3 DNA sequence: TGCGCCAGCAGCTTTTCCCTCACGTCAGCCTACAATGAGCAGTTCTTC.